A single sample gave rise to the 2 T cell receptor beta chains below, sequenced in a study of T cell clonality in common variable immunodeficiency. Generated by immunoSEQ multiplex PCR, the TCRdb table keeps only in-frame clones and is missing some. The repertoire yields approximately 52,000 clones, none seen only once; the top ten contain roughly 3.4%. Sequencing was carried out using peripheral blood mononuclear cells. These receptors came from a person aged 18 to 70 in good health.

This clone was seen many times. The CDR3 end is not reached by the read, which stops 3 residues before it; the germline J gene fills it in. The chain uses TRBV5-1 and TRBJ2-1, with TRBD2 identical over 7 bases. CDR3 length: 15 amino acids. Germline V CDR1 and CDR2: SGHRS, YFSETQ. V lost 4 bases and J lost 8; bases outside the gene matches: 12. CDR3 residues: CASSLWTRGRDEQFF. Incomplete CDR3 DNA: TGCGCCAGCAGCCTTTGGACTAGAGGGAGGGATGAG. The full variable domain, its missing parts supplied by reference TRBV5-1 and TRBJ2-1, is KAGVTQTPRYLIKTRGQQVTLSCSPISGHRSVSWYQQTPGQGLQFLFEYFSETQRNKGNFPGRFSGRQFSNSRSEMNVSTLELGDSALYLCASSLWTRGRDEQFFGPGTRLTVL.

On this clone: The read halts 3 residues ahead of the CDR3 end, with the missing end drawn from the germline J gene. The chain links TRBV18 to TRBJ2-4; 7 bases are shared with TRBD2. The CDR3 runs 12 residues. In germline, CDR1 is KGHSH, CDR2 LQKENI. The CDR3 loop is CASSPLTGGQYF. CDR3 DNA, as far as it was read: TGTGCCAGCTCACCACTTACGGGGGGT.